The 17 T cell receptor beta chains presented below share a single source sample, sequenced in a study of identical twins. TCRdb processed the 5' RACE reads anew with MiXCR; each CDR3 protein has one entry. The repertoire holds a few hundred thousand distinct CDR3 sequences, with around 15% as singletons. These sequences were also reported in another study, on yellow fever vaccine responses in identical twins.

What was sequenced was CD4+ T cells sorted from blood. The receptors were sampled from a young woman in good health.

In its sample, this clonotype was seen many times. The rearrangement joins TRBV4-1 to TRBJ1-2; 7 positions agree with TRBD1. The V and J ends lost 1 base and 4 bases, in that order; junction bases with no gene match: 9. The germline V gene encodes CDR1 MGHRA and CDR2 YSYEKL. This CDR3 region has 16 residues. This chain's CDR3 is CASSQVGGQESYGYTF. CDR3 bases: TGCGCCAGCAGCCAAGTCGGCGGACAGGAGTCCTATGGCTACACCTTC.

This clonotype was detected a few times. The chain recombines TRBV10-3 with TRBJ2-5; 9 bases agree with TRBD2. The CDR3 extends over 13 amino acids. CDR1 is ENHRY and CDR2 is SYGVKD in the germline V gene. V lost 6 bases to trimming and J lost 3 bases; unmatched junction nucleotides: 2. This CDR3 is CAISWTSEETQYF. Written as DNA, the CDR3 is TGTGCCATCAGCTGGACTAGCGAAGAGACCCAGTACTTC.

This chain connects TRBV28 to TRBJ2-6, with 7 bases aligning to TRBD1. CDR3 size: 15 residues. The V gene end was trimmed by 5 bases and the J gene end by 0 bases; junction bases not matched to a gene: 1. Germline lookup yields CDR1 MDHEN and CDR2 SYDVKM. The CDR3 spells CASSGTASGANVLTF. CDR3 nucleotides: TGTGCCAGCAGTGGGACAGCCTCTGGGGCCAACGTCCTGACTTTC.

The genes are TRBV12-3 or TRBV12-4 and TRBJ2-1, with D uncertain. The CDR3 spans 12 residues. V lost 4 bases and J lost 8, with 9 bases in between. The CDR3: CASSSDKDEQFF. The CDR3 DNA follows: TGTGCCAGCAGTTCTGACAAGGATGAGCAGTTCTTC.

In DNA, the CDR3 is TGTGCCAGCAGCCCGACACCTAGCGCCTACGAGCAGTACTTC. Amino acid sequence: CASSPTPSAYEQYF. The chain recombines TRBV11-3 with TRBJ2-7; possible D gene TRBD2, 6 bases. Germline V lookup: CDR1 SGHNT, CDR2 YENEEA. Trimming removed 5 bases from V and 2 bases from J, with 13 bases in between. The CDR3 is 14 amino acids.

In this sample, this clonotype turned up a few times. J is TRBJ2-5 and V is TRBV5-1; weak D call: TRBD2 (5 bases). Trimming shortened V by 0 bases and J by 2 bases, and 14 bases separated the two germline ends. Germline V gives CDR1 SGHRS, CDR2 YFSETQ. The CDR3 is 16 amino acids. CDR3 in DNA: TGCGCCAGCAGCTTGGTGGCTTCGGGGAATCAAGAGACCCAGTACTTC. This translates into CASSLVASGNQETQYF.

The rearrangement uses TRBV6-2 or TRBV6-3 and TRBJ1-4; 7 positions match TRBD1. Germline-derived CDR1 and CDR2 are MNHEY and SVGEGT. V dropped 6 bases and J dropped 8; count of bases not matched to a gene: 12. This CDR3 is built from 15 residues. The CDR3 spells CASRRGTVFGEKLFF. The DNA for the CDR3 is TGTGCCAGCAGAAGAGGGACAGTCTTTGGCGAAAAACTGTTTTTT.

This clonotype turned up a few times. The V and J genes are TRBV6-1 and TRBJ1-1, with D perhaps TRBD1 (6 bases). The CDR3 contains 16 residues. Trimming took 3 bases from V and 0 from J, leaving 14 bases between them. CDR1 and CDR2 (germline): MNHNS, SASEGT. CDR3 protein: CASSDLTGAMNTEAFF. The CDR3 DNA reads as TGTGCCAGCAGTGATCTGACAGGAGCCATGAACACTGAAGCTTTCTTT.

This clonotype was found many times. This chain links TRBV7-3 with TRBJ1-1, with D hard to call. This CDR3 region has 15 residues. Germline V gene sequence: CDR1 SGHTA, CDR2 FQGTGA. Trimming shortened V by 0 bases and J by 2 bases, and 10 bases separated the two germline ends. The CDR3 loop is CASSLTVGSNTEAFF. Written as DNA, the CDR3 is TGTGCCAGCAGCTTAACCGTCGGATCTAACACTGAAGCTTTCTTT.

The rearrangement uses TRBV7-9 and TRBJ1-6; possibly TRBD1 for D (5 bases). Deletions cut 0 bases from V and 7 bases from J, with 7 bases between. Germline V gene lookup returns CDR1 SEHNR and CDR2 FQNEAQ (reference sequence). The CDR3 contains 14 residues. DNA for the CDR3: TGTGCCAGCAGCTTAGCCAGGGACAATTCACCCCTCCACTTT. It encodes CASSLARDNSPLHF.

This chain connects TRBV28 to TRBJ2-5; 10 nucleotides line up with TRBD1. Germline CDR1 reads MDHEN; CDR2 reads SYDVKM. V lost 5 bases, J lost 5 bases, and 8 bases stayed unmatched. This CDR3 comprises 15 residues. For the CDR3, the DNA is TGTGCCAGCAGTAGAGGGGGACAGGGGTCGGAGACCCAGTACTTC. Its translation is CASSRGGQGSETQYF.

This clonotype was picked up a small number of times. The CDR3 bases are TGTGCCAGCAGCTCCCCTAGATTTATGGGGGGGAAGAGCTGCACAGATACGCAGTATTTT. It yields the protein CASSSPRFMGGKSCTDTQYF. This chain joins TRBV7-4 and TRBJ2-3; 7 bases line up with TRBD2. Germline V CDR1 and CDR2: SGHVT, SQSDAQ. The CDR3 sequence is 20 residues long. V lost 4 bases and J lost 1; bases outside the gene matches: 20.

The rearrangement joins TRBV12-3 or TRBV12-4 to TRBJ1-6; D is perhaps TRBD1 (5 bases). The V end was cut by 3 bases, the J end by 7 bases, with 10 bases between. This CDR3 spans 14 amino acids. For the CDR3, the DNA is TGTGCCAGCAGTTTTTCGACAGCGAATTCACCCCTCCACTTT. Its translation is CASSFSTANSPLHF.

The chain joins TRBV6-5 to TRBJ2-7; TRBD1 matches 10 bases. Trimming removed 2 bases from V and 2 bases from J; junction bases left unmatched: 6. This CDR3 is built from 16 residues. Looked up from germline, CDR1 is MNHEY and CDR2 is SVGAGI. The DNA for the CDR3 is TGTGCCAGCAGTTACCCCGACGGACAGGGGGCCTACGAGCAGTACTTC. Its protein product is CASSYPDGQGAYEQYF.

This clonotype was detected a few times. The CDR3 DNA sequence: TGTGCCAGCAGCCATCCGGACAGGGAGAGCACAGATACGCAGTATTTT. It specifies CASSHPDRESTDTQYF. The V and J genes are TRBV5-6 and TRBJ2-3; 8 nucleotides match TRBD1. V was pared by 4 bases and J by 0 bases, with 7 bases of the junction left unmatched. Germline V gene data show CDR1 as SGHDT and CDR2 as YYEEEE. The CDR3 runs 16 residues.

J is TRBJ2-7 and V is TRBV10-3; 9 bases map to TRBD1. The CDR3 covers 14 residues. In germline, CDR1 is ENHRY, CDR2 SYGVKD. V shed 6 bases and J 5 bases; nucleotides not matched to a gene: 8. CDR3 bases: TGTGCCATCAGGAACGGACAGGGGACAAACGAGCAGTACTTC. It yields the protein CAIRNGQGTNEQYF.

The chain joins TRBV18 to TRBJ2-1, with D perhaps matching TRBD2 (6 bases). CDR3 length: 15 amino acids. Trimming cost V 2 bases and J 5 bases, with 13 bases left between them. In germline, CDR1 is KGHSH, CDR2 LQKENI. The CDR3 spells CASSPRLVADNEQFF. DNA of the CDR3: TGTGCCAGCTCACCAAGACTAGTGGCCGACAATGAGCAGTTCTTC.